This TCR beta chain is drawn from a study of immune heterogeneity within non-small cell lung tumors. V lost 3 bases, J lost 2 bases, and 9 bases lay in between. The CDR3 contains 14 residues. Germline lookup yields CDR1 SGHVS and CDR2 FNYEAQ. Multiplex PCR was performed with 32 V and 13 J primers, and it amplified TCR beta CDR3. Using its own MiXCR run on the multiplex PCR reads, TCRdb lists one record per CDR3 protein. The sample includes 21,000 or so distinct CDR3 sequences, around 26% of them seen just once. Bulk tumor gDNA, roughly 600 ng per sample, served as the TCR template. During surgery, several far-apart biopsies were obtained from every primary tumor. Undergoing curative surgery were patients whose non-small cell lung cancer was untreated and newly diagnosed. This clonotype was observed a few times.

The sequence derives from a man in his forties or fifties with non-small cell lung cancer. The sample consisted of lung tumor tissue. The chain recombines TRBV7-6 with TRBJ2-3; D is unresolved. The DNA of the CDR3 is TGTGCCAGCAGCTTTAGGAATCCCACAGATACGCAGTATTTT. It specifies CASSFRNPTDTQYF.